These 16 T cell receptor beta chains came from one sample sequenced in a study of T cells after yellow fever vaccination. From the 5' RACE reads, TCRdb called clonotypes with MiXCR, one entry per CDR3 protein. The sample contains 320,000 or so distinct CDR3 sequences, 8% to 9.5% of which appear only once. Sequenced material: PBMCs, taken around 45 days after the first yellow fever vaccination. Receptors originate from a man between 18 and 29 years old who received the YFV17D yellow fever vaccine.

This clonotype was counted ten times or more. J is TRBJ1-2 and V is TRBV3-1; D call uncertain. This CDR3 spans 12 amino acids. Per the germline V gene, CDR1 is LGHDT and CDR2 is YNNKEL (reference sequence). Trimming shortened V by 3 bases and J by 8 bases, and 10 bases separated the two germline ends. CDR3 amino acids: CASSQGNGGYTF. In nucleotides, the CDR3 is TGTGCCAGCAGCCAGGGGAATGGCGGCTACACCTTC.

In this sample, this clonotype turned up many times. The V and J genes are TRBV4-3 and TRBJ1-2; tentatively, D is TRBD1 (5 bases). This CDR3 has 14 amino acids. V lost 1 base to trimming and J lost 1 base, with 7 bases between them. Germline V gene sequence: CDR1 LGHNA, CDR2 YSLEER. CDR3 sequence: CASSQVGGNYGYTF. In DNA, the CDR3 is TGCGCCAGCAGCCAAGTTGGGGGTAACTATGGCTACACCTTC.

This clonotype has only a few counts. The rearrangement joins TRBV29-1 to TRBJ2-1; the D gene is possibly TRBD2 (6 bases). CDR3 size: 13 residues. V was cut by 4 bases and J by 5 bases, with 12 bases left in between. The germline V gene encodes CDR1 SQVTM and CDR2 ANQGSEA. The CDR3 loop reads CSVAGGENNEQFF. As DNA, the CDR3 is TGCAGCGTTGCCGGCGGGGAAAACAATGAGCAGTTCTTC.

In nucleotides, the CDR3 is TGTGCCGTCACTGGGGGGTTTCAGGCTTGGGGAGAGAACACTGAAGCTTTCTTT. Residues: CAVTGGFQAWGENTEAFF. This chain links TRBV10-3 with TRBJ1-1; a weak D match, TRBD1 (5 bases). From germline, CDR1 is ENHRY and CDR2 SYGVKD. V shed 11 bases and J shed 1 base, with 29 bases lying between them. The CDR3 has 18 amino acids.

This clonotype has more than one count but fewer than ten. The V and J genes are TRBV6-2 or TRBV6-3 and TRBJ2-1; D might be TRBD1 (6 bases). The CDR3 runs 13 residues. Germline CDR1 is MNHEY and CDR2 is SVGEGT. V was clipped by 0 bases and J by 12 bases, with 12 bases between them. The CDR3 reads CASSYSTGRGQFF. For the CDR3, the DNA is TGTGCCAGCAGTTACTCGACTGGCAGGGGGCAGTTCTTC.

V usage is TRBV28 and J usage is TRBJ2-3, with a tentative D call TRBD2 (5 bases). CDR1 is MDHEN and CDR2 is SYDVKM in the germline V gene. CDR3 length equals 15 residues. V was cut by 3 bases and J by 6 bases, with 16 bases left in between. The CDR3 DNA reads TGTGCCAGCAGTTTTTCACTAGTGAGAATGGATACGCAGTATTTT. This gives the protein CASSFSLVRMDTQYF.

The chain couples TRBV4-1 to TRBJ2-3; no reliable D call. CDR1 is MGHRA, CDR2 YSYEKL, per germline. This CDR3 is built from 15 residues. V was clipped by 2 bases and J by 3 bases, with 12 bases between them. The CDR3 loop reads CASSQSRDLTDTQYF. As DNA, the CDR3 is TGCGCCAGCAGCCAATCCCGAGACCTGACAGATACGCAGTATTTT.

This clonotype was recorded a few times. The CDR3 here is CASSRTGKNEKLFF. In DNA form, the CDR3 reads TGTGCCAGCAGTCGTACAGGGAAAAATGAAAAACTGTTTTTT. The chain joins TRBV12-3 or TRBV12-4 to TRBJ1-4, with D perhaps TRBD1 (6 bases). The V and J ends lost 5 bases and 5 bases respectively, with 12 bases between them. The CDR3 sequence is 14 residues long.

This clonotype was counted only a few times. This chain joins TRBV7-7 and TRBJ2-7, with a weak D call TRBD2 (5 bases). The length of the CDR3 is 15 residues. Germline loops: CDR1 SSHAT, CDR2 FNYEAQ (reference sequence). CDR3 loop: CASSLLTARGYEQYV. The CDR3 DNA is TGTGCTAGCAGCTTACTAACTGCACGGGGTTACGAGCAGTACGTC.

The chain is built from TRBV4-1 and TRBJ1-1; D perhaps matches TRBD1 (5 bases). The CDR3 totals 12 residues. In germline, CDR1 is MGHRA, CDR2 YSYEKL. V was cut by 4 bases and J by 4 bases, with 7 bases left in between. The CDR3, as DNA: TGCGCCAGCAGCCGAGGGGTCACTGAAGCTTTCTTT. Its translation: CASSRGVTEAFF.

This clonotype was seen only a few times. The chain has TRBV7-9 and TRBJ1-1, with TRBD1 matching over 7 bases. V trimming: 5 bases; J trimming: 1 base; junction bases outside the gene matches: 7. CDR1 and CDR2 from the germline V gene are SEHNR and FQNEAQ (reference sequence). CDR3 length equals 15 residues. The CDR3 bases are TGTGCCAGCAGCCAAGACGGACAGGAGAACACTGAAGCTTTCTTT. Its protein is CASSQDGQENTEAFF.

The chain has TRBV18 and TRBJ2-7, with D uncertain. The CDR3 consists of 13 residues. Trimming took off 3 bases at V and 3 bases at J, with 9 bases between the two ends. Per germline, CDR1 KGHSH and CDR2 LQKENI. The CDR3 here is CASSPDFGYEQYF. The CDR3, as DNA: TGTGCCAGCTCACCTGATTTTGGCTACGAGCAGTACTTC.

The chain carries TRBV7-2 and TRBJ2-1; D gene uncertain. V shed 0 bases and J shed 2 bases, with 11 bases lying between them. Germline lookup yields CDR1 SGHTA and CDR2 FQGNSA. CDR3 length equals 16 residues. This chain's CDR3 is CASSLAQQRAYNEQFF. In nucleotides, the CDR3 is TGTGCCAGCAGCTTAGCCCAACAGCGAGCCTACAATGAGCAGTTCTTC. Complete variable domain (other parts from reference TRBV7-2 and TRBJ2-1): GAGVSQSPSNKVTEKGKDVELRCDPISGHTALYWYRQSLGQGLEFLIYFQGNSAPDKSGLPSDRFSAERTGGSVSTLTIQRTQQEDSAVYLCASSLAQQRAYNEQFFGPGTRLTVL.

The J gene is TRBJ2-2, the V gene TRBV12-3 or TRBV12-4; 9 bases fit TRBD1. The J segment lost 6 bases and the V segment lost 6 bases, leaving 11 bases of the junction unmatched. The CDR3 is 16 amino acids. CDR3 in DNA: TGTGCCAGCAGCCAGGGGACAGGGACCTTCTCCGGGGAGCTGTTTTTT. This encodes CASSQGTGTFSGELFF.

Written as DNA, the CDR3 is TGTGCCAGCAGTTTAGGTGTCGTCGCGCAGTATTTT. Encoded protein: CASSLGVVAQYF. The chain couples TRBV12-3 or TRBV12-4 to TRBJ2-3; D unresolved. Trimming left V 1 base short and J 10 bases short, with 9 bases between. The length of the CDR3 is 12 residues.

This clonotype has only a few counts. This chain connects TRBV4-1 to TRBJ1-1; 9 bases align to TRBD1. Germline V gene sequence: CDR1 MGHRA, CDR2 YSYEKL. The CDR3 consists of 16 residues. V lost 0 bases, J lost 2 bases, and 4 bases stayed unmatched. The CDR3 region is CASSQDRTGANTEAFF. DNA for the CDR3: TGCGCCAGCAGCCAAGATCGGACAGGGGCAAACACTGAAGCTTTCTTT.